This TCR beta chain originates from a study of OX40 agonist ivuxolimab in advanced cancers. Whole-study context: Three patients, one with hepatocellular carcinoma and two with cutaneous melanoma, responded partially.

Only in-frame clones appear in the TCRdb table, and some are missing; sequencing was by immunoSEQ multiplex PCR. This sample has more than 10,000 clones, with around 83% found just once. This clone is judged medium-sized. The CDR3 length is 14 residues. Trimming removed 5 bases at V and 0 bases at J, with 10 bases between. CDR1 and CDR2 from the germline V gene are SEHNR and FQNEAQ (reference sequence). Specimen: CD4+ or CD8+ T cells sorted from blood, collected in a trial of the OX40 agonist ivuxolimab. The V gene is TRBV7-9, the J gene TRBJ1-1, with D tentatively TRBD1 (6 bases). The clonotype comes from an adult with an advanced solid tumor such as melanoma, head and neck, liver or kidney cancer. This CDR3 reads CASSHRDMNTEAFF. In nucleotides, the CDR3 is TGTGCCAGCAGCCACAGGGATATGAACACTGAAGCTTTCTTT.